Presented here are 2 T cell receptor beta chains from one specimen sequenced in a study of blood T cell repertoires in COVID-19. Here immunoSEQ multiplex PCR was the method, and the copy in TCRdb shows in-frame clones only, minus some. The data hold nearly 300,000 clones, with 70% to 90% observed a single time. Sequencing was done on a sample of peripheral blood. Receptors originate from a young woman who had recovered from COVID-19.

The chain's CDR3 is CASSQQGILGYEQYF. The CDR3 coding sequence is TGTGCCAGCAGCCAACAGGGTATATTGGGTTACGAGCAGTACTTC. V and J are TRBV7-2 and TRBJ2-7; tentatively, D is TRBD1 (6 bases). The CDR3 has 15 amino acids. Germline V gives CDR1 SGHTA, CDR2 FQGNSA. Trimming removed 5 bases at V and 4 bases at J, with 18 bases between.

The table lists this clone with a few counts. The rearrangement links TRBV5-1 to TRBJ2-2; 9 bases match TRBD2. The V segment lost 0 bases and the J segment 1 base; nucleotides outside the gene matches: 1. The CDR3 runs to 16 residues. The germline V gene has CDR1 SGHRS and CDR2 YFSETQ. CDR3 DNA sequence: TGCGCCAGCAGCTTGGGGACTAGCGTGAACACCGGGGAGCTGTTTTTT. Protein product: CASSLGTSVNTGELFF.